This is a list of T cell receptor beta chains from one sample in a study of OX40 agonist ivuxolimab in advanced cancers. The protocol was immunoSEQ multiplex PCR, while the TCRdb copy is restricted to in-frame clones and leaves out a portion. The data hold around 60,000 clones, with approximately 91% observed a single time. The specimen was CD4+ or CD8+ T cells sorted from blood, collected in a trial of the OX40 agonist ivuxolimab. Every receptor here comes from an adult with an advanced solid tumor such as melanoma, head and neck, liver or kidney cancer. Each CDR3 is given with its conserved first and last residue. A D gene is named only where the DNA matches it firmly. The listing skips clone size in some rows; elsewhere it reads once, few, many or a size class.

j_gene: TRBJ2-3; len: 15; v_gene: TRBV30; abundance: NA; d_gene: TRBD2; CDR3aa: CAWGREGRGGDTQYF; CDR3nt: TGTGCCTGGGGGCGAGAAGGGAGGGGAGGAGATACGCAGTATTTT
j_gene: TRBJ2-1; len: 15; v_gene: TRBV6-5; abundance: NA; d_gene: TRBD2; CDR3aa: CASCLAGGNYNEQFF; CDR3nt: TGTGCCAGCTGTCTAGCGGGAGGGAACTACAATGAGCAGTTCTTC
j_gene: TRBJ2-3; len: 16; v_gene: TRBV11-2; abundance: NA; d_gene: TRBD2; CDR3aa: CASSSGLAGYTDTQYF; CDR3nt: TGTGCCAGCAGCTCCGGACTAGCGGGCTACACAGATACGCAGTATTTT
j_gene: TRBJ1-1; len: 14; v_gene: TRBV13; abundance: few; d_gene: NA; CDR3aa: CASSLPGQDTEAFF; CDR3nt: TGTGCCAGCAGCTTGCCCGGGCAGGACACTGAAGCTTTCTTT
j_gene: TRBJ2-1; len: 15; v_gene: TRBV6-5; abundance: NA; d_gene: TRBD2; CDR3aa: CASSYISGRAHEQFF; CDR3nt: TGTGCCAGCAGTTACATTAGCGGGAGGGCCCATGAGCAGTTCTTC
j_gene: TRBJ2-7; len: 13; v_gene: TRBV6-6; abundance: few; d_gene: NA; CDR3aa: CASSYSMGYEQYF; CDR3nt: TGTGCCAGCAGTTACTCGATGGGCTACGAGCAGTACTTC
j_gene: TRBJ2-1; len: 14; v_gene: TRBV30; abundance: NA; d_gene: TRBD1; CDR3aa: CAWRDRAPYNEQFF; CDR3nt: TGTGCCTGGCGAGACAGGGCACCCTACAATGAGCAGTTCTTC
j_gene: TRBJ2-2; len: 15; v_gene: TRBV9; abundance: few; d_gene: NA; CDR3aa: CASSARDATAGELFF; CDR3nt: TGTGCCAGCAGCGCGAGGGACGCCACGGCCGGGGAGCTGTTTTTT
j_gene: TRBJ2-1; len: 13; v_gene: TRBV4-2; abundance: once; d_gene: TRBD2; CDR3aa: CASSPGLANEQFF; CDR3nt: TGTGCCAGCAGCCCGGGACTAGCGAATGAGCAGTTCTTC
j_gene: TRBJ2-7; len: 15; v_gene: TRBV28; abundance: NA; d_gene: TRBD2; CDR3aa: CASKVAGASSYEQYF; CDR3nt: TGTGCCAGCAAAGTCGCGGGAGCTTCCTCCTACGAGCAGTACTTC
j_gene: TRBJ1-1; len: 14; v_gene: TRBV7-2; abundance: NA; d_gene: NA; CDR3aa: CASRPWTAGAEAFF; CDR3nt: TGTGCCAGCAGGCCATGGACAGCGGGCGCTGAAGCTTTCTTT